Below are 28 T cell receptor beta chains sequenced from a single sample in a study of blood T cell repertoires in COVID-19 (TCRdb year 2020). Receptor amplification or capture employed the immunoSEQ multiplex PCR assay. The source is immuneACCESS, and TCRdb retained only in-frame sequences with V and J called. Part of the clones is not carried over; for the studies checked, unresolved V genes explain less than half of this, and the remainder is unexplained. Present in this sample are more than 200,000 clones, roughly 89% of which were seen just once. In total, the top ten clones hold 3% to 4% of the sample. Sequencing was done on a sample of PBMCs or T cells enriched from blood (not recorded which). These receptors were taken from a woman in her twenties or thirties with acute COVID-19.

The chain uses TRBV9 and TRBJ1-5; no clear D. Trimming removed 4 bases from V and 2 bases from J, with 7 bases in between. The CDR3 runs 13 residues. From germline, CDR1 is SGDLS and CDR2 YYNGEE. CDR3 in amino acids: CASSPSGNQPQHF. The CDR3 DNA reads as TGTGCCAGCAGCCCCTCCGGCAATCAGCCCCAGCATTTT.

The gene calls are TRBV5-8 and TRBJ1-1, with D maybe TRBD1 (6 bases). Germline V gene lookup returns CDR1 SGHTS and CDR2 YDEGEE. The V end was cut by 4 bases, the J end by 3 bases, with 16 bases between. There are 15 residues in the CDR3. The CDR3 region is CASSRPFQGHTEAFF. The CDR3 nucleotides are TGTGCCAGCAGCCGCCCATTCCAGGGGCACACTGAAGCTTTCTTT. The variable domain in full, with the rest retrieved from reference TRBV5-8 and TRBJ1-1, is EAGVTQSPTHLIKTRGQQATLRCSPISGHTSVYWYQQALGLGLQFLLWYDEGEERNRGNFPPRFSGRQFPNYSSELNVNALELEDSALYLCASSRPFQGHTEAFFGQGTRLTVV.

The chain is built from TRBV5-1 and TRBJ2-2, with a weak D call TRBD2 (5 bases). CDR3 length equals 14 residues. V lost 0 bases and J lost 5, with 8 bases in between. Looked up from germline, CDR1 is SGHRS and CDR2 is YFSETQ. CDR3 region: CASSLDGVTGELFF. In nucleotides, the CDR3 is TGCGCCAGCAGCTTGGACGGGGTTACCGGGGAGCTGTTTTTT.

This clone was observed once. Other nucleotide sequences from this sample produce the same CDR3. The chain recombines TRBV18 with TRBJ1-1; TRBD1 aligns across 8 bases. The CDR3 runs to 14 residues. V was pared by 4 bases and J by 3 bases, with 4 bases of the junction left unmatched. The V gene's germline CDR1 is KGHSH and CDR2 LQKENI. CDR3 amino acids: CASSLDRVDTEAFF. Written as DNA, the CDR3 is TGTGCCAGCTCACTGGACAGGGTGGACACTGAAGCTTTCTTT.

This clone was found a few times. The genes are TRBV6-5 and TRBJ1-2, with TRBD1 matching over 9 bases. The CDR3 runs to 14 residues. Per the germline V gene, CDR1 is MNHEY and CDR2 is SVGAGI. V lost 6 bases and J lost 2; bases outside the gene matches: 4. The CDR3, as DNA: TGTGCCAGCAGACCCGGGACAGGGAACTATGGCTACACCTTC. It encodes CASRPGTGNYGYTF.

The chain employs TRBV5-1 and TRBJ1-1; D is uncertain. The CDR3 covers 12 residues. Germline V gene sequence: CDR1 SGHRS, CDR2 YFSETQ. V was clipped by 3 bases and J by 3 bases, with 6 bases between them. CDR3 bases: TGCGCCAGCAGCTGGAGGGACACTGAAGCTTTCTTT. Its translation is CASSWRDTEAFF.

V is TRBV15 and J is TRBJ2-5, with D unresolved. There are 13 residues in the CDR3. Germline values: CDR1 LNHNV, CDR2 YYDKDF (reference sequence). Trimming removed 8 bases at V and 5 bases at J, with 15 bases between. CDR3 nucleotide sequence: TGTGCCACCGTTAGCCGGCCTCAGGAGACCCAGTACTTC. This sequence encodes CATVSRPQETQYF.

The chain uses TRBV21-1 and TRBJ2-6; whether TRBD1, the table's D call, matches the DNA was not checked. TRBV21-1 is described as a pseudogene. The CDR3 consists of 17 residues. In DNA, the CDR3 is TGTGCCAGCAGCAACCCCCCCCAGGGTTCTGGGGCCAACGTCCTGACTTTC. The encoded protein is CASSNPPQGSGANVLTF.

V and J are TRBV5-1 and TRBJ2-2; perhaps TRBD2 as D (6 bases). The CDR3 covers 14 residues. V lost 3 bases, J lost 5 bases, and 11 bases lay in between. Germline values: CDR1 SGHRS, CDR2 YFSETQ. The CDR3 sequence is CASSSGLATGELFF. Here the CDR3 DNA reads TGCGCCAGCAGCTCGGGACTTGCAACCGGGGAGCTGTTTTTT.

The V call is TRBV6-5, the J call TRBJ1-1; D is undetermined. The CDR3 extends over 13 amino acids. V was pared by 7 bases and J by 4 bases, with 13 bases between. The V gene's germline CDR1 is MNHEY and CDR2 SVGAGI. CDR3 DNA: TGTGCCAGCATCACCGGGGAGGGCACTGAAGCTTTCTTT. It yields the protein CASITGEGTEAFF.

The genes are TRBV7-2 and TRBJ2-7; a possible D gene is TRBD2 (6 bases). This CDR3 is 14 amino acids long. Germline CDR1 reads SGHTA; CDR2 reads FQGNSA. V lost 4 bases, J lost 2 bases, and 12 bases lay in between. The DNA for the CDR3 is TGTGCCAGCAGCTCGACTAGACTTACCTACGAGCAGTACTTC. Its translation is CASSSTRLTYEQYF.

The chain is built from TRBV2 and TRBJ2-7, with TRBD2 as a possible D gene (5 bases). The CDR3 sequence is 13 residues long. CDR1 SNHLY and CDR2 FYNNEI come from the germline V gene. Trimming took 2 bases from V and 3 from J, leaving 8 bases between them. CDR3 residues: CASSEFRDYEQYF. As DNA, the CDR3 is TGTGCCAGCAGTGAATTTCGGGACTACGAGCAGTACTTC.

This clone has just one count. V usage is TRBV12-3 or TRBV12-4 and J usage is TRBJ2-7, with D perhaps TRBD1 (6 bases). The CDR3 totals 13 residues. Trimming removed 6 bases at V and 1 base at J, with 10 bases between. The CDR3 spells CASSWTASYEQYF. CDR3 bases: TGTGCCAGCAGCTGGACAGCTTCCTACGAGCAGTACTTC.

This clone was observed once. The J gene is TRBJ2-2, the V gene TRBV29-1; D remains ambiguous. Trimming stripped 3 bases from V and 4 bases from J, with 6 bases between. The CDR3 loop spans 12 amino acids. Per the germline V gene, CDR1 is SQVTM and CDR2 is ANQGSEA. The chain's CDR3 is CSVEWPTGELFF. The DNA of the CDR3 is TGCAGCGTTGAGTGGCCCACCGGGGAGCTGTTTTTT.

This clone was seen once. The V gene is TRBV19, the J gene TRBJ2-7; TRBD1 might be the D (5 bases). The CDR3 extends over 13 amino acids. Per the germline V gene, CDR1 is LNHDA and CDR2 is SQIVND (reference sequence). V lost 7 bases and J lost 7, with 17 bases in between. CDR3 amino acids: CASKTASYGEQYF. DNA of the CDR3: TGTGCCAGTAAGACAGCCTCTTATGGGGAGCAGTACTTC.

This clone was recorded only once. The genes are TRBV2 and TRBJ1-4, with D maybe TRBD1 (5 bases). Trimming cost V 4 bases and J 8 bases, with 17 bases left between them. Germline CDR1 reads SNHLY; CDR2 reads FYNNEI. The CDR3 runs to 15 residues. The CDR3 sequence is CASSGASRVGEKLFF. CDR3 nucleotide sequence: TGTGCCAGCAGTGGGGCGAGCAGGGTAGGAGAAAAACTGTTTTTT. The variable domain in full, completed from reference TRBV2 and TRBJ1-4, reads EPEVTQTPSHQVTQMGQEVILRCVPISNHLYFYWYRQILGQKVEFLVSFYNNEISEKSEIFDDQFSVERPDGSNFTLKIRSTKLEDSAMYFCASSGASRVGEKLFFGSGTQLSVL.

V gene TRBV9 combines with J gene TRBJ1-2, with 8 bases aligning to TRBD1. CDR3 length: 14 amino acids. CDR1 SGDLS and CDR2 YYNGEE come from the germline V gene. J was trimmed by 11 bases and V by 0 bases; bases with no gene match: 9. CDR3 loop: CASSVVTAGGQYTF. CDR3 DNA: TGTGCCAGCAGCGTAGTGACGGCAGGGGGCCAATACACCTTC.

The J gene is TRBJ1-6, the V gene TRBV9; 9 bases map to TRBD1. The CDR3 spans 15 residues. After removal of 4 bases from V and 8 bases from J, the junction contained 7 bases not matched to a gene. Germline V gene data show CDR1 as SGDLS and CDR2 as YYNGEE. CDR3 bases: TGTGCCAGCAGCCCAGGACAGGGGCCCGATTCACCCCTCCACTTT. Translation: CASSPGQGPDSPLHF.

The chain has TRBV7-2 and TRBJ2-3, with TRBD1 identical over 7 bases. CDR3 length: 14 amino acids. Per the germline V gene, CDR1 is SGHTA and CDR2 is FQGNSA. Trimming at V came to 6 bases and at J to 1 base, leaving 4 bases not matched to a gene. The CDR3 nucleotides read TGTGCCAGCAGACCTACAGGGGGCACAGATACGCAGTATTTT. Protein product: CASRPTGGTDTQYF.

The CDR3 spells CASSLLPAGQVVYEQYF. As DNA, the CDR3 is TGTGCCAGCAGCTTACTCCCGGCGGGACAGGTCGTTTACGAGCAGTACTTC. The chain combines TRBV7-6 with TRBJ2-7; 8 bases map to TRBD1. V gave up 2 bases and J gave up 4 bases; unmatched junction bases: 13. Looked up from germline, CDR1 is SGHVS and CDR2 is FNYEAQ. This CDR3 has 17 amino acids.

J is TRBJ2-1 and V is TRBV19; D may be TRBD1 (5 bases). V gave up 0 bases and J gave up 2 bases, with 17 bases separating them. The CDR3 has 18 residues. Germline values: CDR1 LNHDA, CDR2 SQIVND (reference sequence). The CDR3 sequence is CASSIEYARQKTYNEQFF. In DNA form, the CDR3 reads TGTGCCAGTAGTATAGAGTATGCGAGACAGAAGACCTACAATGAGCAGTTCTTC.

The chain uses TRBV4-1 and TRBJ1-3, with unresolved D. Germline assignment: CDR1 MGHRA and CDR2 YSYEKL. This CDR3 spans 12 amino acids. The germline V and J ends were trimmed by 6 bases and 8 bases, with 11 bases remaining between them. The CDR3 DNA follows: TGCGCCAGCAGTCCGTACCAGGACACCATATATTTT. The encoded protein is CASSPYQDTIYF.

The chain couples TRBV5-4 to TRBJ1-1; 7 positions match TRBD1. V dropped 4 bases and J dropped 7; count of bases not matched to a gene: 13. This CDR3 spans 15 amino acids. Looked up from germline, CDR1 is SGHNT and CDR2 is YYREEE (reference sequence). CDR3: CASSGLDRLDDEAFF. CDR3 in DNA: TGTGCCAGCAGCGGGTTGGACAGGCTTGACGATGAAGCTTTCTTT.

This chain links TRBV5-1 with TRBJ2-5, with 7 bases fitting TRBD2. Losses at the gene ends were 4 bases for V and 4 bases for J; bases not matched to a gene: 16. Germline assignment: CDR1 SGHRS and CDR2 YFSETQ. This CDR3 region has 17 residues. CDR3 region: CASSPPPKAGSGETQYF. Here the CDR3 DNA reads TGCGCCAGCAGCCCGCCCCCCAAAGCGGGGAGTGGAGAGACCCAGTACTTC.

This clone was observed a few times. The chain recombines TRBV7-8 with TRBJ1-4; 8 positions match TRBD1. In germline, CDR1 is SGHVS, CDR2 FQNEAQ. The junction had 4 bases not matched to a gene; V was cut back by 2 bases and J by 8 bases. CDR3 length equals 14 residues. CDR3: CASSLQGAGEKLFF. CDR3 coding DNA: TGTGCCAGCAGCTTACAGGGGGCAGGAGAAAAACTGTTTTTT.

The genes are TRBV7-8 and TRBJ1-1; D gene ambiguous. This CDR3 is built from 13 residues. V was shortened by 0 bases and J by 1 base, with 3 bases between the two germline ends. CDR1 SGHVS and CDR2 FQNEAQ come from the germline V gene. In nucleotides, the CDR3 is TGTGCCAGCAGCTTAGCGCGGAACACTGAAGCTTTCTTT. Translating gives CASSLARNTEAFF.

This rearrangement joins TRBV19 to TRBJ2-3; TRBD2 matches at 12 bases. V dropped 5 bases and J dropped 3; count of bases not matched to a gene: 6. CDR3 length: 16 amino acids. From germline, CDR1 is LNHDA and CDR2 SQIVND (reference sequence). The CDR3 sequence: CASSPASGGATDTQYF. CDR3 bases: TGTGCCAGTAGTCCCGCTAGCGGGGGGGCAACAGATACGCAGTATTTT. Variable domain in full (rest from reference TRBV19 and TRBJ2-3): DGGITQSPKYLFRKEGQNVTLSCEQNLNHDAMYWYRQDPGQGLRLIYYSQIVNDFQKGDIAEGYSVSREKKESFPLTVTSAQKNPTAFYLCASSPASGGATDTQYFGPGTRLTVL.

CDR3 in amino acids: CAWSVGQGAAEAFF. CDR3 nucleotides: TGTGCCTGGAGTGTGGGACAGGGGGCCGCTGAAGCTTTCTTT. The rearrangement joins TRBV30 to TRBJ1-1; 12 nucleotides line up with TRBD1. The CDR3 contains 14 residues. From germline, CDR1 is GTSNPN and CDR2 SVGIG (reference sequence). Trimming took 0 bases from V and 6 from J; bases not matched to a gene: 2.